This T cell receptor beta chain is drawn from a study of shared T cell receptors in the human thymus. In germline, CDR1 is LNHDA, CDR2 SQIVND (reference sequence). With 2 bases clipped from V and 1 base from J, the junction kept 2 bases outside the gene matches. CDR3 length: 16 residues. Clones were sequenced by immunoSEQ multiplex PCR, and TCRdb holds only the in-frame ones, with some missing. The table has hundreds of thousands of clones, approximately 85% seen once. Separately, the same data were catalogued under a study of human thymus T cells. That source reports: Serving as donors were healthy Finnish infants, each of whom was having open corrective surgery for congenital heart defects. Thymus tissue was removed during corrective cardiac surgery. Thymic and blood repertoires appeared to show biased V and J gene usage. Thymic TCR repertoires of unrelated people reportedly overlapped highly.

The sample taken for sequencing was thymocytes. The sequence came from a girl under two years old with a congenital heart defect. The V gene is TRBV19, the J gene TRBJ1-5, with 10 bases lining up with TRBD1. CDR3 in DNA: TGTGCCAGTAGTATAAGGACAGGGGGGAGCAATCAGCCCCAGCATTTT. Its protein is CASSIRTGGSNQPQHF.